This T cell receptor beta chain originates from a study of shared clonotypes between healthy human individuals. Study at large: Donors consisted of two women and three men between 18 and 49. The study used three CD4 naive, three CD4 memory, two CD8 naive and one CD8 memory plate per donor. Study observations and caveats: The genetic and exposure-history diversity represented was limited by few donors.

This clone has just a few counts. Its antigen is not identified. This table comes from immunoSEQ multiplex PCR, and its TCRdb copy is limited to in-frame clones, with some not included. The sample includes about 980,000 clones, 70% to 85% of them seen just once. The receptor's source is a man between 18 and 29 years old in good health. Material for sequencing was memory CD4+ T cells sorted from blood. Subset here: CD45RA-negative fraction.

CDR3: CASSLVQAMNTEAFF. The CDR3 DNA follows: TGTGCCAGCAGCTTGGTTCAGGCTATGAACACTGAAGCTTTCTTT. The chain links TRBV5-6 to TRBJ1-1; no reliable D call. Per the germline V gene, CDR1 is SGHDT and CDR2 is YYEEEE. The germline V and J ends were trimmed by 0 bases and 0 bases, with 9 bases remaining between them. The CDR3 contains 15 residues.